This T cell receptor beta chain originates from a study of OX40 agonist ivuxolimab in advanced cancers. On the study more broadly: Partial responses were achieved by three patients: one hepatocellular carcinoma, two cutaneous melanoma. Study-wide results and limits: Expanded clones tended on average to be more numerous among CD8+ T cells than CD4+.

This clone was detected a few times. Its antigen is not known. Sequencing used immunoSEQ multiplex PCR; TCRdb keeps in-frame clones, though not all of them. The table lists 50,000 to 75,000 clones, around 89% of them singletons. Systemic immunosuppression or autoimmune disease history was grounds to exclude patients. The sequence was collected from an adult with an advanced solid tumor such as melanoma, head and neck, liver or kidney cancer. Source: CD4+ or CD8+ T cells sorted from blood, taken in a trial of the OX40 agonist ivuxolimab.

The CDR3 reads CASLRTENNEQFF. DNA of the CDR3: TGTGCCAGCTTGCGGACAGAAAACAATGAGCAGTTCTTC. The rearrangement uses TRBV18 and TRBJ2-1; maybe TRBD1 (6 bases). Trimming pared 7 bases from V and 5 bases from J, leaving 12 bases between. The CDR3 sequence is 13 residues long. Germline CDR1 is KGHSH and CDR2 is LQKENI. Full variable domain (missing parts from reference TRBV18 and TRBJ2-1): NAGVMQNPRHLVRRRGQEARLRCSPMKGHSHVYWYRQLPEEGLKFMVYLQKENIIDESGMPKERFSAEFPKEGPSILRIQQVVRGDSAAYFCASLRTENNEQFFGPGTRLTVL.